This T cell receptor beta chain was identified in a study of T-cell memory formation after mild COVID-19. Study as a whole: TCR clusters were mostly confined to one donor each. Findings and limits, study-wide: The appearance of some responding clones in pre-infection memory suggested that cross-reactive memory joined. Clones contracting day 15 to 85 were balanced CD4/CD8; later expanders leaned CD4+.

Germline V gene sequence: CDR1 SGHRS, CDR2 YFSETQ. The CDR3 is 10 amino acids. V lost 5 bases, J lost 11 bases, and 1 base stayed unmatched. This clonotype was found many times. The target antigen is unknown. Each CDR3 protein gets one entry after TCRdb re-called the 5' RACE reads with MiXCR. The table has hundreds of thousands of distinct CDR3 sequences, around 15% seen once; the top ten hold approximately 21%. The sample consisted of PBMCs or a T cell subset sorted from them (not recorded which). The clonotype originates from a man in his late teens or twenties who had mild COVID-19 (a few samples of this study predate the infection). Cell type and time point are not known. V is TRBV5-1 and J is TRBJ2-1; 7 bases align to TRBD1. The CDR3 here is CASRGQKQFF. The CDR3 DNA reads TGCGCCAGCAGGGGACAGAAGCAGTTCTTC.